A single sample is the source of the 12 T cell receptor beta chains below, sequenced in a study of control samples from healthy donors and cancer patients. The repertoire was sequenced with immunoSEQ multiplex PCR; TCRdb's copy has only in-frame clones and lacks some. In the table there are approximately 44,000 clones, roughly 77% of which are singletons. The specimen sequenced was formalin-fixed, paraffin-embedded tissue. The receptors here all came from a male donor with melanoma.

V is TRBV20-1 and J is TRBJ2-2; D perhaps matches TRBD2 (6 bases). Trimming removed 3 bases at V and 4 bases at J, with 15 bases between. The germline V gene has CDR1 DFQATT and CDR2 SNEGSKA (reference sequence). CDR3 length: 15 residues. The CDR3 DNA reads TGCAGTGCTAGTTTGGGGGGAGCGAGCACCGGGGAGCTGTTTTTT. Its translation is CSASLGGASTGELFF.

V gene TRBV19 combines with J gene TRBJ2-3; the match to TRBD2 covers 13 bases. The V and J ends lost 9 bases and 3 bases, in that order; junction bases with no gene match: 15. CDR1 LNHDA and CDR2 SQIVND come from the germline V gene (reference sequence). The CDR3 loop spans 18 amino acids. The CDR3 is CASSGGLAGNLGTDTQYF. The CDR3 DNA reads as TGTGCCAGCTCTGGGGGACTAGCGGGAAATTTGGGTACAGATACGCAGTATTTT. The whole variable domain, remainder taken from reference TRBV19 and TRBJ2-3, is DGGITQSPKYLFRKEGQNVTLSCEQNLNHDAMYWYRQDPGQGLRLIYYSQIVNDFQKGDIAEGYSVSREKKESFPLTVTSAQKNPTAFYLCASSGGLAGNLGTDTQYFGPGTRLTVL.

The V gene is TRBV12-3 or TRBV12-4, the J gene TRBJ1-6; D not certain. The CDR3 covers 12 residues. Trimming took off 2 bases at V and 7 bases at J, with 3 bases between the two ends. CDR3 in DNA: TGTGCCAGCAGTTTAAGAAATTCACCCCTCCACTTT. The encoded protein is CASSLRNSPLHF.

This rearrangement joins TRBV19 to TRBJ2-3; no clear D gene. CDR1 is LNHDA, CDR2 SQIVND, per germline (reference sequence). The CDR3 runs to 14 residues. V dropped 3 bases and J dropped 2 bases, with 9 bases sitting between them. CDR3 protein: CASSIKGNTDTQYF. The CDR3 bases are TGTGCCAGTAGTATTAAGGGTAACACAGATACGCAGTATTTT.

Here the CDR3 DNA reads TGTGCCAGCAGAAGGGGCCTAGAAAAACTGTTTTTT. Translation gives CASRRGLEKLFF. The V gene is TRBV12-3 or TRBV12-4, the J gene TRBJ1-4, with a weak D call TRBD1 (5 bases). Trimming stripped 6 bases from V and 8 bases from J, with 10 bases between. The CDR3 length is 12 residues.

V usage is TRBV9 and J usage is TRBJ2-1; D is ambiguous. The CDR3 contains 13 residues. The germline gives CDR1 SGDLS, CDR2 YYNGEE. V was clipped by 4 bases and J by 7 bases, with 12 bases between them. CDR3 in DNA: TGTGCCAGCAGCCCCAGTGGCGAGAATGAGCAGTTCTTC. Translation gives CASSPSGENEQFF.

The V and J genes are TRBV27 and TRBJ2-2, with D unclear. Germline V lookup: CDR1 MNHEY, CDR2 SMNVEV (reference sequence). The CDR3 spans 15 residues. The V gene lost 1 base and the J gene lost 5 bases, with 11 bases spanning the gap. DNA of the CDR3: TGTGCCAGCAGTTTATTCCGGCCGCGAACCGGGGAGCTGTTTTTT. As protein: CASSLFRPRTGELFF.

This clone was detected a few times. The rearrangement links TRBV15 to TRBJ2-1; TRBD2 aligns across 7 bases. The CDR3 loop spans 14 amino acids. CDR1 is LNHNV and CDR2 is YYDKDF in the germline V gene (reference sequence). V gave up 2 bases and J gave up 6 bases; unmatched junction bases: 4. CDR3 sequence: CATSRPGTINEQFF. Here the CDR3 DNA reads TGTGCCACCAGCAGACCCGGGACTATCAATGAGCAGTTCTTC. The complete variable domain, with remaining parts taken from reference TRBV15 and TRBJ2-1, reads DAMVIQNPRYQVTQFGKPVTLSCSQTLNHNVMYWYQQKSSQAPKLLFHYYDKDFNNEADTPDNFQSRRPNTSFCFLDIRSPGLGDTAMYLCATSRPGTINEQFFGPGTRLTVL.

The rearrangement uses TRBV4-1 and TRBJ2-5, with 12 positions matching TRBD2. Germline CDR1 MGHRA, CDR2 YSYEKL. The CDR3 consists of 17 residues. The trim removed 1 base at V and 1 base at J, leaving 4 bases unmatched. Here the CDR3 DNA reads TGCGCCAGCAGCCAAGTTCTAGCGGGAGGGATCCAAGAGACCCAGTACTTC. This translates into CASSQVLAGGIQETQYF.

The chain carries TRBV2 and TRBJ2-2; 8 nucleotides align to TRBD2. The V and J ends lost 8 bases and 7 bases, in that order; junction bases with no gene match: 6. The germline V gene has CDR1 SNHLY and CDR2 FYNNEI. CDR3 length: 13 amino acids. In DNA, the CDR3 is TGTGCCAGCGAGGGACTAGGAAACGGGGAGCTGTTTTTT. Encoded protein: CASEGLGNGELFF.

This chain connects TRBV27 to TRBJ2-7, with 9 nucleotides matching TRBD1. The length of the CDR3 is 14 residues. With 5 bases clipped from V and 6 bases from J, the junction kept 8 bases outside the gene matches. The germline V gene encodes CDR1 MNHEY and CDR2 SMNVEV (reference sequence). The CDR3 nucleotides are TGTGCCAGCAGTGCCGGGACAGGGTTAAGCGAGCAGTACTTC. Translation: CASSAGTGLSEQYF.

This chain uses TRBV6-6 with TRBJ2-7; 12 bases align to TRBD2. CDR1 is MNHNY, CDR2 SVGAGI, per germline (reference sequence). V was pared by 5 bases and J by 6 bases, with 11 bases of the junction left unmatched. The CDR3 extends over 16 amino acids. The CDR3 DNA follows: TGTGCCAGCAGTCCTCTAGCGGGAGGGTATTCCCTCGAGCAGTACTTC. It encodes CASSPLAGGYSLEQYF.